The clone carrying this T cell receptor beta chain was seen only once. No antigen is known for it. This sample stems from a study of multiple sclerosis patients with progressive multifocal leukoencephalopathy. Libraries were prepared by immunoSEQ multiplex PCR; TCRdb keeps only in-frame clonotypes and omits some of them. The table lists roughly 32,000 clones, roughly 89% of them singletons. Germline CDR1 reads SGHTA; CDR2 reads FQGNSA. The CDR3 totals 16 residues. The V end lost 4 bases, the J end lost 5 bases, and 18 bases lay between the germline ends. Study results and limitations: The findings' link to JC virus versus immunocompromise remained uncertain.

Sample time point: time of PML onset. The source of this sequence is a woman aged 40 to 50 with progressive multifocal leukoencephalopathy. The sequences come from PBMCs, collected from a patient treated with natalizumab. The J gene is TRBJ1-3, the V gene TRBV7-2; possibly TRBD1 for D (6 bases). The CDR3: CASSYQQGYGRNTIYF. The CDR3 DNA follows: TGTGCCAGCAGCTACCAACAGGGATACGGTAGAAACACCATATATTTT. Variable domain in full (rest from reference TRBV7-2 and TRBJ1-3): GAGVSQSPSNKVTEKGKDVELRCDPISGHTALYWYRQSLGQGLEFLIYFQGNSAPDKSGLPSDRFSAERTGGSVSTLTIQRTQQEDSAVYLCASSYQQGYGRNTIYFGEGSWLTVV.